This passage covers 14 T cell receptor beta chains from one sample sequenced in a study of graft-versus-host responses after intestinal transplantation. The protocol was immunoSEQ multiplex PCR, while the TCRdb copy is restricted to in-frame clones and leaves out a portion. The table has about 47,000 clones, about 93% seen once. The input for sequencing was PBMCs, taken about 790 days after a first intestinal transplant, on the day of a second. The receptors derive from a human patient who received an intestinal transplant, so some T cells may come from the graft donor.

The sample holds a few counts of this clone. The rearrangement links TRBV10-3 to TRBJ2-7, with a weak D call TRBD2 (6 bases). V was pared by 4 bases and J by 0 bases, with 10 bases between. CDR1 and CDR2 from the germline V gene are ENHRY and SYGVKD. The CDR3 runs to 14 residues. This CDR3 reads CAISGMGGSYEQYF. The CDR3 DNA reads as TGTGCCATCAGTGGCATGGGGGGCTCCTACGAGCAGTACTTC.

The chain joins TRBV27 to TRBJ1-2; tentatively, D is TRBD1 (6 bases). The germline V and J ends were trimmed by 6 bases and 3 bases, with 11 bases remaining between them. The CDR3 runs 13 residues. Germline CDR1 and CDR2: MNHEY and SMNVEV (reference sequence). The CDR3 sequence is CASRRRTDYGYTF. The CDR3 DNA sequence: TGTGCCAGCAGGCGAAGGACAGACTATGGCTACACCTTC.

The CDR3 sequence is CASSADRGSYEQYF. In nucleotides, the CDR3 is TGTGCCAGCAGTGCCGACAGGGGAAGTTACGAGCAGTACTTC. This chain joins TRBV6-4 and TRBJ2-7; TRBD1 matches 8 bases. V lost 4 bases and J lost 4; bases outside the gene matches: 6. CDR1 and CDR2 (germline): MRHNA, SNTAGT. This CDR3 is built from 14 residues.

In its sample, this clone was seen once. V usage is TRBV4-2 and J usage is TRBJ2-1; 9 bases match TRBD2. The CDR3 runs to 14 residues. J was trimmed by 8 bases and V by 4 bases; bases with no gene match: 6. Germline V CDR1 and CDR2: LGHNA, YNFKEQ. CDR3 nucleotides: TGTGCCAGCAGCCGCGGACTAGCGACAGATGAGCAGTTCTTC. Protein product: CASSRGLATDEQFF.

The chain links TRBV15 to TRBJ2-7; D might be TRBD1 (6 bases). The V gene's germline CDR1 is LNHNV and CDR2 YYDKDF (reference sequence). This CDR3 spans 13 amino acids. Trimming left V 5 bases short and J 2 bases short, with 10 bases between. CDR3 in amino acids: CATSLTGTYEQYF. CDR3 DNA: TGTGCCACCAGCCTAACAGGGACCTACGAGCAGTACTTC.

Only one count was recorded for this clone. V usage is TRBV9 and J usage is TRBJ2-1; D gene uncertain. Germline V gene lookup returns CDR1 SGDLS and CDR2 YYNGEE. The ends were cut back, 3 bases at V and 0 bases at J, with 4 bases in the middle. There are 13 residues in the CDR3. Here the CDR3 DNA reads TGTGCCAGCAGCGGGAGCTCCTACAATGAGCAGTTCTTC. Translation: CASSGSSYNEQFF.

The V and J genes are TRBV11-2 and TRBJ2-7, with a weak D call TRBD1 (5 bases). The germline gives CDR1 SGHAT, CDR2 FQNNGV. V lost 6 bases and J lost 1, with 13 bases in between. The CDR3 is 14 residues long. CDR3 sequence: CASSRTGKSYEQYF. CDR3 DNA sequence: TGTGCCAGCAGTCGTACAGGCAAATCCTACGAGCAGTACTTC.

The chain combines TRBV21-1 with TRBJ1-3; whether TRBD1, the table's D call, matches the DNA was not checked. TRBV21-1 is given as a pseudogene. CDR3 length: 16 amino acids. CDR3: CASSKGQGARGNTIYF. DNA for the CDR3: TGTGCCAGCAGCAAAGGGCAGGGGGCGCGGGGAAACACCATATATTTT.

This clone was detected a few times. This chain uses TRBV21-1 with TRBJ1-3. TRBV21-1 represents a pseudogene. The CDR3 is made up of 15 amino acids. CDR3 bases: TGTGCCAGCAGCAAAGCAGCGGGCAGTGGGGACACCATATATTTT. Encoded protein: CASSKAAGSGDTIYF.

This sequence joins TRBV6-1 and TRBJ2-3; TRBD2 is a possible D gene (6 bases). The CDR3 extends over 16 amino acids. Trimming removed 2 bases from V and 4 bases from J, with 16 bases in between. In germline, CDR1 is MNHNS, CDR2 SASEGT. The CDR3 coding sequence is TGTGCCAGCAGTGAATTGGCTAGCGTTAGCCCAGATACGCAGTATTTT. Protein product: CASSELASVSPDTQYF.

This sequence joins TRBV30 and TRBJ2-7, with D tentatively TRBD2 (6 bases). The CDR3 loop spans 12 amino acids. Trimming removed 2 bases from V and 7 bases from J, with 12 bases in between. The germline V gene has CDR1 GTSNPN and CDR2 SVGIG (reference sequence). CDR3 in DNA: TGTGCCTGGAGTCTCACGGCGGGGGAGCAGTACTTC. Its translation: CAWSLTAGEQYF.

Written as DNA, the CDR3 is TGTGCCAGTAGTATGGGCGGGACAGGGCCGAACACCGGGGAGCTGTTTTTT. Its translation is CASSMGGTGPNTGELFF. The chain employs TRBV19 and TRBJ2-2; 9 bases map to TRBD1. Germline CDR1 LNHDA, CDR2 SQIVND (reference sequence). The CDR3 length is 17 residues. Losses at the gene ends were 3 bases for V and 0 bases for J; bases not matched to a gene: 5.

CDR3: CASSQESTPGGRTEAFF. As DNA, the CDR3 is TGCGCCAGCAGCCAAGAATCGACTCCCGGGGGTCGGACTGAAGCTTTCTTT. V and J are TRBV4-1 and TRBJ1-1; the D gene is possibly TRBD1 (5 bases). CDR3 length equals 17 residues. V lost 0 bases and J 5 bases, leaving 19 bases between the germline ends. Germline assignment: CDR1 MGHRA and CDR2 YSYEKL.

The chain joins TRBV4-1 to TRBJ2-1; 15 bases are shared with TRBD2. Per germline, CDR1 MGHRA and CDR2 YSYEKL. The V gene end was trimmed by 10 bases and the J gene end by 0 bases; junction bases not matched to a gene: 4. This CDR3 comprises 16 residues. Written as DNA, the CDR3 is TGCGCCACCGGGACTAGCGGGAGGTCCTCCTACAATGAGCAGTTCTTC. Protein: CATGTSGRSSYNEQFF.